Below are 28 T cell receptor beta chains sequenced from a single sample in a study of CD8 T cells in ankylosing spondylitis. No antigen is known for these receptors. MiXCR, run by TCRdb on the 5' RACE reads, gives a single entry per CDR3 protein. The sample shows around 140,000 distinct CDR3 sequences, 17% of them seen only once. Study-level results: Characteristic, it appeared, of ankylosing spondylitis blood was a TCR beta motif of eight highly homologous variants.

The sample comprised blood, either unsorted or a sorted T cell fraction (not recorded which). These receptors came from a male donor with ankylosing spondylitis.

There are many counts of this clonotype. The chain employs TRBV28 and TRBJ2-7; TRBD1 aligns across 7 bases. Germline V gene data show CDR1 as MDHEN and CDR2 as SYDVKM. The CDR3 runs 15 residues. The junction had 9 bases not matched to a gene; V was cut back by 6 bases and J by 1 base. CDR3 residues: CASSVSRDSSYEQYF. The DNA of the CDR3 is TGTGCCAGCAGCGTCAGCCGGGACAGTTCCTACGAGCAGTACTTC. Full variable domain (missing parts from reference TRBV28 and TRBJ2-7): DVKVTQSSRYLVKRTGEKVFLECVQDMDHENMFWYRQDPGLGLRLIYFSYDVKMKEKGDIPEGYSVSREKKERFSLILESASTNQTSMYLCASSVSRDSSYEQYFGPGTRLTVT.

The chain carries TRBV28 and TRBJ1-5, with D perhaps matching TRBD1 (6 bases). There are 12 residues in the CDR3. Germline V gene sequence: CDR1 MDHEN, CDR2 SYDVKM. The germline V and J ends were trimmed by 5 bases and 15 bases, with 17 bases remaining between them. DNA of the CDR3: TGTGCCAGCAGTCCCGGGACACCTTTCCGGCATTTT. Its translation: CASSPGTPFRHF.

The chain couples TRBV20-1 to TRBJ2-2, with TRBD2 as a possible D gene (5 bases). Looked up from germline, CDR1 is DFQATT and CDR2 is SNEGSKA (reference sequence). Between the trimmed V and J ends, which lost 6 bases and 1 base, there was a span of 9 bases. The CDR3 sequence is 13 residues long. The CDR3: CSARRGNTGELFF. CDR3 coding DNA: TGCAGTGCCCGCCGGGGGAACACCGGGGAGCTGTTTTTT.

The chain employs TRBV29-1 and TRBJ2-7; 9 bases fit TRBD1. Looked up from germline, CDR1 is SQVTM and CDR2 is ANQGSEA. With 3 bases clipped from V and 2 bases from J, the junction kept 8 bases outside the gene matches. The CDR3 consists of 15 residues. The CDR3 loop is CSVEVDRGGPYEQYF. The CDR3, as DNA: TGCAGCGTTGAGGTGGACAGGGGAGGACCCTACGAGCAGTACTTC.

This clonotype was seen a handful of times. The rearrangement links TRBV13 to TRBJ2-7; 7 bases line up with TRBD2. V was clipped by 1 base and J by 1 base; unmatched bases: 7. This CDR3 has 16 residues. In germline, CDR1 is PRHDT, CDR2 FYEKMQ (reference sequence). The DNA for the CDR3 is TGTGCCAGCAGCTTAGAGGGCGGGAGTAGGTCCTACGAGCAGTACTTC. Protein product: CASSLEGGSRSYEQYF.

The rearrangement links TRBV6-2 or TRBV6-3 to TRBJ2-2, with TRBD2 matching 8 bases. The CDR3 is made up of 17 amino acids. Germline values: CDR1 MNHEY, CDR2 SVGEGT. Trimming at V came to 2 bases and at J to 4 bases, leaving 9 bases not matched to a gene. CDR3 in DNA: TGTGCCAGCAGTTACCCCGGGGGGGACTCTGGCACCGGGGAGCTGTTTTTT. Translated, it gives CASSYPGGDSGTGELFF.

This clonotype was seen only a few times. This chain uses TRBV7-9 with TRBJ1-1; unclear D gene. V was cut by 4 bases and J by 1 base, with 10 bases left in between. The CDR3 sequence is 14 residues long. From germline, CDR1 is SEHNR and CDR2 FQNEAQ (reference sequence). The CDR3 loop reads CASSSTLSNTEAFF. The CDR3 DNA reads as TGTGCCAGCAGCTCCACGTTGTCGAACACTGAAGCTTTCTTT. The whole variable domain, remainder taken from reference TRBV7-9 and TRBJ1-1, is DTGVSQNPRHKITKRGQNVTFRCDPISEHNRLYWYRQTLGQGPEFLTYFQNEAQLEKSRLLSDRFSAERPKGSFSTLEIQRTEQGDSAMYLCASSSTLSNTEAFFGQGTRLTVV.

The table lists this clonotype with many counts. The chain combines TRBV15 with TRBJ2-1, with D maybe TRBD1 (6 bases). This CDR3 has 13 amino acids. V dropped 6 bases and J dropped 5 bases, with 11 bases sitting between them. Germline V gives CDR1 LNHNV, CDR2 YYDKDF (reference sequence). CDR3: CATRTGMDNEQFF. The CDR3 region has the DNA TGTGCCACCAGAACAGGGATGGACAATGAGCAGTTCTTC.

This clonotype turned up a few times. This chain's CDR3 is CASIYAGTQYF. CDR3 DNA: TGTGCCAGCATCTACGCCGGAACCCAGTACTTC. J is TRBJ2-5 and V is TRBV27; the D is unclear. Germline V gene sequence: CDR1 MNHEY, CDR2 SMNVEV (reference sequence). The CDR3 runs to 11 residues. The V and J ends lost 7 bases and 8 bases respectively, with 11 bases between them.

A note on this clonotype: Mismatch with germline at one junction end may stem from a read error. The chain uses TRBV20-1 and TRBJ2-1, with D unclear. The CDR3 spans 15 residues. The germline V gene has CDR1 DFQATT and CDR2 SNEGSKA (reference sequence). CDR3 protein: CSASWTKSSYNELFF. In nucleotides, the CDR3 is TGCAGTGCTAGCTGGACGAAGAGCTCCTACAATGAGCTGTTCTTC.

The rearrangement links TRBV28 to TRBJ1-1, with 8 bases matching TRBD1. With 4 bases clipped from V and 2 bases from J, the junction kept 18 bases outside the gene matches. The CDR3 sequence is 19 residues long. Germline lookup yields CDR1 MDHEN and CDR2 SYDVKM. CDR3 nucleotides: TGTGCCAGCAGTTCCGAATACCGGGACAGGACGACAAGCAACACTGAAGCTTTCTTT. This gives the protein CASSSEYRDRTTSNTEAFF.

The gene calls are TRBV27 and TRBJ2-1; D is uncertain. Germline V gene sequence: CDR1 MNHEY, CDR2 SMNVEV (reference sequence). Trimming stripped 4 bases from V and 0 bases from J, with 7 bases between. This CDR3 region has 14 residues. Written as DNA, the CDR3 is TGTGCCAGCAGTTGGATCGGCTCCTACAATGAGCAGTTCTTC. Translation gives CASSWIGSYNEQFF.

This clonotype was recorded a few times. The rearrangement links TRBV9 to TRBJ1-5, with D possibly matching TRBD1 (5 bases). Germline V gene data show CDR1 as SGDLS and CDR2 as YYNGEE. V lost 3 bases to trimming and J lost 3 bases, with 7 bases between them. This CDR3 is 13 amino acids long. The CDR3 DNA reads as TGTGCCAGCAGCGCAGGGAACAATCAGCCCCAGCATTTT. Translation gives CASSAGNNQPQHF.

This clonotype has just a few counts. This chain joins TRBV2 and TRBJ1-4; D remains unclear. Looked up from germline, CDR1 is SNHLY and CDR2 is FYNNEI. V was trimmed by 4 bases and J by 8 bases, leaving 14 bases between them. This CDR3 region has 14 residues. DNA for the CDR3: TGTGCCAGCAGTGTTCATGGAAGAGGAGAAAAACTGTTTTTT. Its translation is CASSVHGRGEKLFF.

V is TRBV18 and J is TRBJ2-2; TRBD2 matches at 10 bases. With V trimmed by 4 bases and J by 9 bases, 14 bases remained unmatched. Germline assignment: CDR1 KGHSH and CDR2 LQKENI. This CDR3 region has 17 residues. The CDR3 bases are TGTGCCAGCTCACGACCCCTAGCGGGAGTTGGACACCGGGAGCTGTTTTTT. Its protein product is CASSRPLAGVGHRELFF.

V and J are TRBV7-9 and TRBJ1-1, with D unresolved. The CDR3 extends over 14 amino acids. Germline V gives CDR1 SEHNR, CDR2 FQNEAQ (reference sequence). Trimming took off 5 bases at V and 4 bases at J, with 14 bases between the two ends. The CDR3 sequence: CASSPGLGSTEAFF. The DNA of the CDR3 is TGTGCCAGCAGCCCCGGGCTGGGGTCCACTGAAGCTTTCTTT.

This clonotype was counted between two and nine times. The chain employs TRBV9 and TRBJ2-2, with a possible D match to TRBD2 (6 bases). V lost 4 bases, J lost 7 bases, and 23 bases lay in between. This CDR3 contains 17 residues. Germline CDR1 and CDR2: SGDLS and YYNGEE. CDR3 coding DNA: TGTGCCAGCAGCACTCCTGGCGTGAGGAGGGCGGACGGGGAGCTGTTTTTT. Translated: CASSTPGVRRADGELFF.

This clonotype was seen ten or more times. This chain connects TRBV5-6 to TRBJ2-7; no reliable D call. Germline assignment: CDR1 SGHDT and CDR2 YYEEEE. Trimming took off 1 base at V and 3 bases at J, with 5 bases between the two ends. The CDR3 is 12 amino acids. CDR3 region: CASSLTFYEQYF. The CDR3 nucleotides are TGTGCCAGCAGCTTGACTTTCTACGAGCAGTACTTC.

This chain uses TRBV2 with TRBJ2-1, with 8 bases lining up with TRBD2. Germline V gene sequence: CDR1 SNHLY, CDR2 FYNNEI. This CDR3 spans 15 amino acids. Trimming took 1 base from V and 5 from J; bases not matched to a gene: 4. The CDR3 reads CASSEVAGRHNEQFF. The CDR3 DNA is TGTGCCAGCAGTGAAGTAGCGGGACGCCACAATGAGCAGTTCTTC.

The CDR3 is CASSPSRQGRSPDTQYF. CDR3 nucleotides: TGTGCCAGCAGTCCCTCGCGACAGGGAAGAAGCCCAGATACGCAGTATTTT. The chain has TRBV12-3 or TRBV12-4 and TRBJ2-3; 7 bases align to TRBD1. Germline trimming cut 5 bases from V and 4 bases from J; bases unmatched to any gene: 15. The CDR3 contains 17 residues.

This chain links TRBV28 with TRBJ2-5; D is possibly TRBD1 (6 bases). The ends were cut back, 6 bases at V and 4 bases at J, with 15 bases in the middle. This CDR3 has 14 residues. Germline values: CDR1 MDHEN, CDR2 SYDVKM. The CDR3 region is CASSGPGQRETQYF. As DNA, the CDR3 is TGTGCCAGCAGCGGACCGGGACAAAGAGAGACCCAGTACTTC.

This clonotype was detected a few times. This chain uses TRBV27 with TRBJ2-3; D call uncertain. Germline V gene sequence: CDR1 MNHEY, CDR2 SMNVEV (reference sequence). The CDR3 totals 16 residues. Trimming cost V 0 bases and J 4 bases, with 14 bases left between them. CDR3: CASSLSWEPSPDTQYF. CDR3 coding DNA: TGTGCCAGCAGTTTATCGTGGGAACCGAGCCCAGATACGCAGTATTTT.

The V gene is TRBV27, the J gene TRBJ2-7; no definite D call. CDR1 is MNHEY and CDR2 is SMNVEV in the germline V gene (reference sequence). The CDR3 has 16 residues. V lost 3 bases, J lost 3 bases, and 18 bases lay in between. The CDR3 DNA sequence: TGTGCCAGCAGTTTCTCCCATCGCGGATCACACTACGAGCAGTACTTC. This translates into CASSFSHRGSHYEQYF.

Only a few counts were recorded for this clonotype. The rearrangement joins TRBV20-1 to TRBJ2-3, with a tentative D call TRBD2 (6 bases). V gave up 0 bases and J gave up 2 bases, with 18 bases separating them. CDR3 length equals 17 residues. Germline CDR1 is DFQATT and CDR2 is SNEGSKA (reference sequence). Here the CDR3 reads CSARDSGGTPLTDTQYF. The CDR3 nucleotides read TGCAGTGCTAGAGATTCAGGCGGGACTCCCCTCACAGATACGCAGTATTTT.

There are many counts of this clonotype. This chain connects TRBV12-3 or TRBV12-4 to TRBJ2-1; D is undetermined. The CDR3 runs to 11 residues. V lost 7 bases, J lost 5 bases, and 6 bases lay in between. CDR3 amino acids: CASTINNEQFF. The CDR3 coding sequence is TGTGCCAGCACCATAAACAATGAGCAGTTCTTC.

This clonotype has only a few counts. J is TRBJ2-1 and V is TRBV4-1, with 12 bases matching TRBD2. Germline lookup yields CDR1 MGHRA and CDR2 YSYEKL. The CDR3 sequence is 19 residues long. With 6 bases clipped from V and 0 bases from J, the junction kept 12 bases outside the gene matches. As DNA, the CDR3 is TGCGCCAGCAGGACTGGACTAGCGGGACCCCGGAGCTCCTACAATGAGCAGTTCTTC. It translates to CASRTGLAGPRSSYNEQFF.

This chain uses TRBV6-6 with TRBJ2-1; D ambiguous. CDR3 size: 12 residues. CDR1 and CDR2 (germline): MNHNY, SVGAGI (reference sequence). The V end lost 0 bases, the J end lost 10 bases, and 7 bases lay between the germline ends. The CDR3 protein is CASSYSKVEQFF. The CDR3 DNA is TGTGCCAGCAGTTACTCGAAGGTGGAGCAGTTCTTC.

The chain has TRBV12-3 or TRBV12-4 and TRBJ1-2; D is uncertain. With 10 bases removed from V and 8 bases from J, the gap between germline ends came to 14 bases. The CDR3 spans 11 residues. The CDR3, as DNA: TGTGCCACTAACGGACCAGTCGGCTACACCTTC. Translation gives CATNGPVGYTF.